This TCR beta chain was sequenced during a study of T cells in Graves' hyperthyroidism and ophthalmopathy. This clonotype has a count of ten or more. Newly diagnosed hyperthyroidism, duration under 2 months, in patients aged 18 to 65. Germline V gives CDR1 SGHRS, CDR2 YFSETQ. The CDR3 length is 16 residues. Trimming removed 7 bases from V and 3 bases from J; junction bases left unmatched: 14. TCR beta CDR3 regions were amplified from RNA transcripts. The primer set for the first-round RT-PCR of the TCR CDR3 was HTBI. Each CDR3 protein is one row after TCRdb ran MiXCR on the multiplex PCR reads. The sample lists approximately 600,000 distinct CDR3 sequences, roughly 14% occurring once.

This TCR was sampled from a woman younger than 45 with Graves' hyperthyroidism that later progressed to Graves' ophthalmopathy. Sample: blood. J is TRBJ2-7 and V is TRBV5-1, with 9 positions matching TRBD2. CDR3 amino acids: CASGVASGLAFYEQYF. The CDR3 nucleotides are TGCGCCAGCGGGGTCGCCTCGGGACTAGCCTTCTACGAGCAGTACTTC.